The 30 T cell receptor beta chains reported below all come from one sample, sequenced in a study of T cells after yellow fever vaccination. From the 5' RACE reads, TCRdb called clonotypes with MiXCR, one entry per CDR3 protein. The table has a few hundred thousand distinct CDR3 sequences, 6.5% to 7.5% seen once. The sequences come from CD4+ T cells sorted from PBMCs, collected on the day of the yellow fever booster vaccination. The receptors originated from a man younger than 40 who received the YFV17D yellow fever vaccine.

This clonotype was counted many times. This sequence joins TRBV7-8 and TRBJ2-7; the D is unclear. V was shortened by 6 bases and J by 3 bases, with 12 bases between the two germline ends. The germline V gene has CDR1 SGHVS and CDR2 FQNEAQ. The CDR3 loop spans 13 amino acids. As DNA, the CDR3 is TGTGCCAGCAGGACGAATGCGAACTACGAGCAGTACTTC. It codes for CASRTNANYEQYF.

In nucleotides, the CDR3 is TGTGCCAGCAGTTCCGGACAGGAACAGTACGAGCAGTACTTC. Amino acid sequence: CASSSGQEQYEQYF. The chain carries TRBV12-3 or TRBV12-4 and TRBJ2-7, with 7 bases lining up with TRBD1. The CDR3 is 14 amino acids. The J segment lost 4 bases and the V segment lost 4 bases, leaving 7 bases of the junction unmatched.

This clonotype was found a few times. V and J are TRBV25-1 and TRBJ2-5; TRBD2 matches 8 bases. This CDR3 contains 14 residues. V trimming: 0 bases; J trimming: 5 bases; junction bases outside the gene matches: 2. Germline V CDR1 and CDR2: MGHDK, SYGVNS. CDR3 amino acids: CASSEYGGRETQYF. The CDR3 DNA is TGTGCCAGCAGTGAATACGGCGGGAGGGAGACCCAGTACTTC.

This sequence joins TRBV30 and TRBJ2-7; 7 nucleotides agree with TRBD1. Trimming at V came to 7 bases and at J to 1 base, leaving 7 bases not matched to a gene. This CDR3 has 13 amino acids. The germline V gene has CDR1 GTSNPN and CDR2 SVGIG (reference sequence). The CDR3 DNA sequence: TGTGCCTTTGACAGGGTTACTTCCTACGAGCAGTACTTC. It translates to CAFDRVTSYEQYF.

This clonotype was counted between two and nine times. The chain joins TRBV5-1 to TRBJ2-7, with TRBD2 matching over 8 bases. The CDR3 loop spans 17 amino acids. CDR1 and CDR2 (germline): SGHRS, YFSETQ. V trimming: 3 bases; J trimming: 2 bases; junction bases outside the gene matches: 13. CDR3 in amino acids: CASSSQTSGINTYEQYF. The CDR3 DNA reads TGCGCCAGCAGCTCGCAAACTAGCGGAATCAATACCTACGAGCAGTACTTC.

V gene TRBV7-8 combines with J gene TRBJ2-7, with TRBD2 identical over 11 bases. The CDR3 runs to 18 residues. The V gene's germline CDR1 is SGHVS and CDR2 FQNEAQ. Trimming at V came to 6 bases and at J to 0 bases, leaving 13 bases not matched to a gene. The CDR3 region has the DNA TGTGCCAGCAGATATACCGGGTCTAGCGGGAGGAACTCCTACGAGCAGTACTTC. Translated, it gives CASRYTGSSGRNSYEQYF.

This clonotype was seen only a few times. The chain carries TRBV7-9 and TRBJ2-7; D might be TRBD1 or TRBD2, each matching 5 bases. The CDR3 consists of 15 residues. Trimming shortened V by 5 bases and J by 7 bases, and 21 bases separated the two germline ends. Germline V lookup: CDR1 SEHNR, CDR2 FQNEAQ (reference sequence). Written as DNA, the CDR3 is TGTGCCAGCAGCCCCCTGGGGGATAGCCTGGGGGAGCAGTACTTC. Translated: CASSPLGDSLGEQYF.

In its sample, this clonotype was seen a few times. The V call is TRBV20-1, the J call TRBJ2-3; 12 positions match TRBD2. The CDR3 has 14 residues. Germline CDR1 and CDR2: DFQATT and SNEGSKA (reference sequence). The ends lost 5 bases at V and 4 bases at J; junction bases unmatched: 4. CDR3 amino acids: CSASRLAGADTQYF. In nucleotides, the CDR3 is TGCAGTGCTTCTCGACTAGCGGGGGCAGATACGCAGTATTTT.

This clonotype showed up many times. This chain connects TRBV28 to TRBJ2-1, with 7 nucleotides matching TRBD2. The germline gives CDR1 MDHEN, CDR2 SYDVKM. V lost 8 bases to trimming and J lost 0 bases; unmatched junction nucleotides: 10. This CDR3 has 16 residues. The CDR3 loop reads CASGSGASSSYNEQFF. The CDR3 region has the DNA TGTGCCAGCGGAAGCGGGGCTTCAAGCTCCTACAATGAGCAGTTCTTC.

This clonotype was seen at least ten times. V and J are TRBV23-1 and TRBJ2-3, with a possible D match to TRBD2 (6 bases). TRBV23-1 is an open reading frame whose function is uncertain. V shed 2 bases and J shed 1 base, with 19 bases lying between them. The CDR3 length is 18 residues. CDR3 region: CASSQGPTCSSGTDTQYF. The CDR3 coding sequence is TGCGCCAGCAGTCAAGGTCCCACCTGTTCTAGCGGCACAGATACGCAGTATTTT.

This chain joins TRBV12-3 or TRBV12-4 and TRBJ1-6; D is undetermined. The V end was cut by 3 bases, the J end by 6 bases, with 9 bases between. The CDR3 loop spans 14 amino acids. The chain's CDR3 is CASSLWPSNSPLHF. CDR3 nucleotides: TGTGCCAGCAGTTTGTGGCCGAGTAATTCACCCCTCCACTTT.

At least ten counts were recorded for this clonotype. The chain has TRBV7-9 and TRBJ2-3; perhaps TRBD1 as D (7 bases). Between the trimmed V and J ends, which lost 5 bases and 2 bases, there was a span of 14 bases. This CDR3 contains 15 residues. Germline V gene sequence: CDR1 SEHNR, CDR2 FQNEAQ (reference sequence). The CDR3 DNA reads TGTGCCAGCAGCCCCCAGGGGGGATACACAGATACGCAGTATTTT. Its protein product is CASSPQGGYTDTQYF. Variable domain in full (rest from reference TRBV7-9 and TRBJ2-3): DTGVSQNPRHKITKRGQNVTFRCDPISEHNRLYWYRQTLGQGPEFLTYFQNEAQLEKSRLLSDRFSAERPKGSFSTLEIQRTEQGDSAMYLCASSPQGGYTDTQYFGPGTRLTVL.

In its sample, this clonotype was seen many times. The CDR3 sequence: CASTGIDIQYF. CDR3 nucleotide sequence: TGTGCCAGCACAGGGATAGACATTCAGTACTTC. The rearrangement uses TRBV6-1 and TRBJ2-4, with TRBD1 as a possible D gene (5 bases). The germline CDR1 and CDR2 sequences are MNHNS and SASEGT. This CDR3 contains 11 residues. V gave up 7 bases and J gave up 8 bases, with 9 bases separating them.

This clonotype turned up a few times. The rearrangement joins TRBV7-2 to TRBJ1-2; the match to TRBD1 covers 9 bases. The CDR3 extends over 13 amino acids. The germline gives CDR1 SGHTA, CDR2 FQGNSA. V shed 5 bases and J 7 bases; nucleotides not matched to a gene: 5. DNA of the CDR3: TGTGCCAGCAGCGCGGACAGGGGCTCTGGCTACACCTTC. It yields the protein CASSADRGSGYTF.

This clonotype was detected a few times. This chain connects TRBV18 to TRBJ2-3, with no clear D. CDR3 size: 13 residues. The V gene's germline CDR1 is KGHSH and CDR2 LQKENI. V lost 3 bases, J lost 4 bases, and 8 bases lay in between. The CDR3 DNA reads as TGTGCCAGCTCACCCGCCGCCGCAGATACGCAGTATTTT. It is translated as CASSPAAADTQYF. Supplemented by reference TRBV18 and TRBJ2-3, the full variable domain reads NAGVMQNPRHLVRRRGQEARLRCSPMKGHSHVYWYRQLPEEGLKFMVYLQKENIIDESGMPKERFSAEFPKEGPSILRIQQVVRGDSAAYFCASSPAAADTQYFGPGTRLTVL.

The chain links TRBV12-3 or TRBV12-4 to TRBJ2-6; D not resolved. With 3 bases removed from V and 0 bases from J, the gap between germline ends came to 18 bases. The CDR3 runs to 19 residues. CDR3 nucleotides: TGTGCCAGCAGTTTGAAAGTGACCCTTTTGGGCTCTGGGGCCAACGTCCTGACTTTC. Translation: CASSLKVTLLGSGANVLTF.

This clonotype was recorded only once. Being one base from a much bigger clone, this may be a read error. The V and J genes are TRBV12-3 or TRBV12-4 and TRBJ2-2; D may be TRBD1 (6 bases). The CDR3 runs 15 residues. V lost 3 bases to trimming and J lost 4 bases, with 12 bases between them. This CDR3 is CASSLRQGITGELFF. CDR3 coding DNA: TGTGCCAGCAGTTTGCGGCAGGGGATCACCGGGGAGCTGTTTTTT.

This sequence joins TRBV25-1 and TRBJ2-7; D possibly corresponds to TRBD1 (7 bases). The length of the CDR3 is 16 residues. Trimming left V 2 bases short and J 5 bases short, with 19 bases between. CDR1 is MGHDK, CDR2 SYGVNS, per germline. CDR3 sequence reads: CASSEAGTAGRNEQYF. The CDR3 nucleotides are TGTGCCAGCAGTGAAGCGGGGACAGCCGGGCGGAACGAGCAGTACTTC.

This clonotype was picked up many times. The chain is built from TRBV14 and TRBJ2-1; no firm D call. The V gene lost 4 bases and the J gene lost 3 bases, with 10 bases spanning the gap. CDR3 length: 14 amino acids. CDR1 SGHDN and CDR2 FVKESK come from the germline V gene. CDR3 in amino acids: CASSPVPNYNEQFF. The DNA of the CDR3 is TGTGCCAGCAGCCCAGTCCCGAACTACAATGAGCAGTTCTTC.

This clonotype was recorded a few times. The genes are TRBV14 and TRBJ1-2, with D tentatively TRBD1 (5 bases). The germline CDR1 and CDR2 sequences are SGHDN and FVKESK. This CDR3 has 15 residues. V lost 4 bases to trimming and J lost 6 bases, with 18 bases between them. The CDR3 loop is CASSLYPGRKDGYTF. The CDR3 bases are TGTGCCAGCAGCCTCTATCCGGGGCGAAAGGATGGCTACACCTTC.

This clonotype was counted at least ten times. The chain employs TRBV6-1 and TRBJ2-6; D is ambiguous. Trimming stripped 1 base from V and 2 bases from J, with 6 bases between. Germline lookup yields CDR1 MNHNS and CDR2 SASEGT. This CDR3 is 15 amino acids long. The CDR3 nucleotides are TGTGCCAGCAGTGAAGTTGGGACTGGGGCCAACGTCCTGACTTTC. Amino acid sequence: CASSEVGTGANVLTF.

Written as DNA, the CDR3 is TGCGCCAGCAGTCAATCAATTGGGCGGGCAGACCTATCCTACGAGCAGTACTTC. Translation gives CASSQSIGRADLSYEQYF. The V and J genes are TRBV23-1 and TRBJ2-7; D possibly corresponds to TRBD2 (5 bases). TRBV23-1 has ORF status, its function being uncertain. The CDR3 covers 18 residues. V lost 0 bases and J 1 base, leaving 19 bases between the germline ends.

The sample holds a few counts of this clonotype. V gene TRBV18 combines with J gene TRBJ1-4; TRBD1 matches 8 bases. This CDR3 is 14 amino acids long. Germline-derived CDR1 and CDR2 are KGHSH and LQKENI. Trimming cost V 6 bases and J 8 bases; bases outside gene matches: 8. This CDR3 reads CASSPAGGSEKLFF. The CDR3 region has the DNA TGTGCCAGCTCTCCCGCAGGGGGCTCCGAAAAACTGTTTTTT.

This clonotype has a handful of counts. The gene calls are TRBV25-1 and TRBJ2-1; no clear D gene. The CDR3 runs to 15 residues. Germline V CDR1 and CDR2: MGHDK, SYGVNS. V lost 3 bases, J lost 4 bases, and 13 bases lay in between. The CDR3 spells CASSDYRVGYNEQFF. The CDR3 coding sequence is TGTGCCAGCAGTGATTATCGGGTGGGTTACAATGAGCAGTTCTTC.

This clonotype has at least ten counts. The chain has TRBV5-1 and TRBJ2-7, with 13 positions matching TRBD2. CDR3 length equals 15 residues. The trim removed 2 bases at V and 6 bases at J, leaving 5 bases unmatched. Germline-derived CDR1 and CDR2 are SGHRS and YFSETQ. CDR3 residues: CASSFTSGRAREQYF. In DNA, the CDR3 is TGCGCCAGCAGCTTCACTAGCGGGAGGGCCCGCGAGCAGTACTTC.

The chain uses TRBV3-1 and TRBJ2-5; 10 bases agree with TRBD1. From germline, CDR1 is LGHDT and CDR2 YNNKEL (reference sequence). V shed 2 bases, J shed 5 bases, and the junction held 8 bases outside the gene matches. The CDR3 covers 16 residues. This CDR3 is CASSQPLTGGGETQYF. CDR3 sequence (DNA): TGTGCCAGCAGCCAACCATTGACAGGGGGCGGGGAGACCCAGTACTTC.

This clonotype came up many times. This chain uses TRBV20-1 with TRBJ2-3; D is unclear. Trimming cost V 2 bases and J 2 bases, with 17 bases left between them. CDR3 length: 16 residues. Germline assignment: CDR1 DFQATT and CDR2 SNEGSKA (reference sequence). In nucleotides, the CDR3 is TGCAGTGCTAGATCCGGGCTTGGCAGATTCACAGATACGCAGTATTTT. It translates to CSARSGLGRFTDTQYF.

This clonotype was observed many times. For the CDR3, the DNA is TGTGCCAGCTCCTTAGGGAGGAATGAGCAGTTCTTC. It encodes CASSLGRNEQFF. The rearrangement joins TRBV11-2 to TRBJ2-1, with D perhaps matching TRBD2 (6 bases). V was clipped by 8 bases and J by 7 bases, with 12 bases between them. Germline-derived CDR1 and CDR2 are SGHAT and FQNNGV. The CDR3 extends over 12 amino acids.

The CDR3 DNA sequence: TGTGCCAGCAGCTGGAGGCGGGAGACCCAGTACTTC. The encoded protein is CASSWRRETQYF. This chain connects TRBV7-2 to TRBJ2-5, with D maybe TRBD2 (5 bases). CDR3 length equals 12 residues. The germline V and J ends were trimmed by 4 bases and 5 bases, with 8 bases remaining between them. Germline V gives CDR1 SGHTA, CDR2 FQGNSA.

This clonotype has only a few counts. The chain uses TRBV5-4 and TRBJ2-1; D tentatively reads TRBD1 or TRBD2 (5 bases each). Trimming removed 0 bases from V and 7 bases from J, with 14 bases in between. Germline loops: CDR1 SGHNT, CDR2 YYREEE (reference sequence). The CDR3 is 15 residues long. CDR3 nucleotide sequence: TGTGCCAGCAGCTTGGGGGGGACCCCAGGGAATGAGCAGTTCTTC. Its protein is CASSLGGTPGNEQFF.